This is a list of T cell receptor beta chains from one sample in a study of T cell responses to AZD1222 COVID-19 vaccine. The assay was immunoSEQ multiplex PCR, and TCRdb's table has in-frame clones only and misses some. The top ten clones hold about 4.1% of a sample with 180,000 or so clones, about 87% of them seen once. The sample in question was peripheral blood, obtained 28 days after the second dose of the MenACWY control vaccine. These receptors were collected from an adult who received the MenACWY meningococcal vaccine as a control. The CDR3 runs from the conserved cysteine through the conserved F or W. The order of the fields is CDR3 DNA, CDR3 protein, J gene, V gene, D gene, clone size. The D gene is left open where the match is weak. Only some rows state a clone size, as once, few, many or a class for expanded clones.

TGTGCCAGTAGCATTGTTCCCGGACAGGGCGATCAGCCCCAGCATTTT	CASSIVPGQGDQPQHF	TRBJ1-5	TRBV19	TRBD1	.
TGTGCCAGCAGGGGAGACACTGAAGCTTTCTTT	CASRGDTEAFF	TRBJ1-1	TRBV28	.	.
TGTGCCAGCAGCCACTGGACCTCCGAGCAGTACTTC	CASSHWTSEQYF	TRBJ2-7	TRBV14	.	.
TGTGCCAGCAGTATAGTTCCGAACTACGAGCAGTACTTC	CASSIVPNYEQYF	TRBJ2-7	TRBV27	.	.
TGCAGCGTTGAAGGCGGGGGAGCTAACTATGGCTACACCTTC	CSVEGGGANYGYTF	TRBJ1-2	TRBV29-1	.	.
TGTGCCAGCAGCGAAGTGGGCCCGGGCGGCACTGAAGCTTTCTTT	CASSEVGPGGTEAFF	TRBJ1-1	TRBV7-2	.	.
TGTGCCACCAGCAGAGATTTAGGAGGGGGCCGAGAGACCCAGTACTTC	CATSRDLGGGRETQYF	TRBJ2-5	TRBV15	.	.
TGTGCCAGCAGCTTGATGGGTGTTTCAGATACGCAGTATTTT	CASSLMGVSDTQYF	TRBJ2-3	TRBV7-2	.	.
TGTGCCACCAGTGACCGGACAGGGTTCCATGGCTACACCTTC	CATSDRTGFHGYTF	TRBJ1-2	TRBV24-1	TRBD1	.
TGTGCCAGCAGTTACAGCGGACTAGCGGGTTTCTACGAGCAGTACTTC	CASSYSGLAGFYEQYF	TRBJ2-7	TRBV6-5	TRBD2	.
TGTGCCAGCCGGGGGCCGGATTACACTGAAGCTTTCTTT	CASRGPDYTEAFF	TRBJ1-1	TRBV18	.	.
TGTGCCAGCAGCGACCTACCGGGGGAGCAAGAGACCCAGTACTTC	CASSDLPGEQETQYF	TRBJ2-5	TRBV28	.	.
TGTGCAAGTCGCTTAGGGTCGTCTTCCTACGAGCAGTACTTC	CASRLGSSSYEQYF	TRBJ2-7	TRBV12-2	.	.
TGTGCCAGCAGCGTAGGACAAGATCGTTACGAGCAGTACTTC	CASSVGQDRYEQYF	TRBJ2-7	TRBV9	.	once
TGTGCCAGCAGCCGGGGACAGGTCTCCTACAATGAGCAGTTCTTC	CASSRGQVSYNEQFF	TRBJ2-1	TRBV5-6	TRBD1	.
TGTGCCAGCAGCGTAGGGCAGCGGGAGACCACAGATACGCAGTATTTT	CASSVGQRETTDTQYF	TRBJ2-3	TRBV9	TRBD2	.